The clone carrying this T cell receptor beta chain was counted a few times. Trimming left V 4 bases short and J 7 bases short, with 20 bases between. The CDR3 is 15 amino acids. CDR1 is MDHEN and CDR2 is SYDVKM in the germline V gene. For the library, individual cDNA molecules each received unique molecular identifiers. TCRdb recomputed calls from the RACE reads with MiXCR, one row per CDR3 protein. The table lists about 74,000 distinct CDR3 sequences, more than 30% of them singletons, with over 7.5% in the top ten. The data stem from a study of human T cells and chemical hapten exposure. Across the whole study: Enrolled patients were predominantly female and had alopecia areata, totalis or universalis.

Regarding time point: patch test 1, 2 weeks after DPC sensitization. Treatment meaning: therapeutic diphenylcyclopropenone sensitization with weekly scalp DPC. It was from unfractionated whole blood that total RNA was extracted. The source is a man in his forties with alopecia areata. Some clones in this sample may be carry-over from other donors' samples. Sequencing was performed on whole blood, taken in connection with sensitization to the hapten diphenylcyclopropenone (DPC). V is TRBV28 and J is TRBJ2-7, with D possibly matching TRBD1 (5 bases). The CDR3 region is CASSSGTGLGREQYF. In DNA, the CDR3 is TGTGCCAGCAGTTCGGGTACAGGCTTGGGTCGGGAGCAGTACTTC.